These 2 T cell receptor beta chains were all obtained from the same sample, sequenced in a study of post-analysis software for immune sequencing data. Every TCR beta cDNA library bore unique molecular identifiers. TCRdb redid the calling of the PCR reads with MiXCR, one entry per CDR3 protein. The sample has about 400,000 distinct CDR3 sequences; approximately 33% are singletons. No antigen has been identified for these receptors. The study, taken as a whole, reports: Controls showed lower frequencies than patients for five TRBV segments, and TRBV5-6, TRBV5-1 and TRBV20-1 were among these.

The sequencing input was blood. These receptors all come from a girl between 5 and 17 years old with multiple sclerosis.

This clonotype was observed many times. The chain recombines TRBV6-2 or TRBV6-3 with TRBJ2-5, with no clear D. V gave up 5 bases and J gave up 1 base, with 5 bases separating them. Germline assignment: CDR1 MNHEY and CDR2 SVGEGT. The CDR3 length is 12 residues. CDR3 nucleotides: TGTGCCAGCAGTCCCCTCCAAGAGACCCAGTACTTC. This translates into CASSPLQETQYF.

This clonotype was seen a handful of times. The chain employs TRBV4-2 and TRBJ2-7, with unresolved D. Trimming took 5 bases from V and 3 from J, leaving 17 bases between them. Germline V CDR1 and CDR2: LGHNA, YNFKEQ. CDR3 length equals 15 residues. The CDR3 region is CASSWTATVDYEQYF. The CDR3 DNA reads as TGTGCCAGCAGCTGGACGGCCACGGTGGACTACGAGCAGTACTTC.